This T cell receptor beta chain was profiled in a study of blood T cells in healthy people across ages. Study-wide findings and caveats: A greater number of naive CD4+ cells and higher diversity distinguished long-lived donors from aged donors.

A note on this clonotype: Its antigen is still unknown.

The second PCR ran roughly 7 to 12 cycles with a sample-barcoded 5' primer and J-beta primers. Using its own MiXCR run on the 5' RACE reads, TCRdb lists one record per CDR3 protein. The sample has about 1 million distinct CDR3 sequences, more than 35% seen once. Germline-derived CDR1 and CDR2 are SGHRS and YFSETQ. CDR3 size: 16 residues. Trimming cost V 5 bases and J 1 base, with 16 bases left between them. This TCR derives from a woman aged 60-70 years in good health. The V gene is TRBV5-1, the J gene TRBJ2-1, with TRBD2 as a possible D gene (6 bases). Source material: blood. CDR3 sequence: CASRPGGAQSYNEQFF. The CDR3 DNA follows: TGCGCCAGCAGGCCGGGCGGGGCCCAATCCTACAATGAGCAGTTCTTC.